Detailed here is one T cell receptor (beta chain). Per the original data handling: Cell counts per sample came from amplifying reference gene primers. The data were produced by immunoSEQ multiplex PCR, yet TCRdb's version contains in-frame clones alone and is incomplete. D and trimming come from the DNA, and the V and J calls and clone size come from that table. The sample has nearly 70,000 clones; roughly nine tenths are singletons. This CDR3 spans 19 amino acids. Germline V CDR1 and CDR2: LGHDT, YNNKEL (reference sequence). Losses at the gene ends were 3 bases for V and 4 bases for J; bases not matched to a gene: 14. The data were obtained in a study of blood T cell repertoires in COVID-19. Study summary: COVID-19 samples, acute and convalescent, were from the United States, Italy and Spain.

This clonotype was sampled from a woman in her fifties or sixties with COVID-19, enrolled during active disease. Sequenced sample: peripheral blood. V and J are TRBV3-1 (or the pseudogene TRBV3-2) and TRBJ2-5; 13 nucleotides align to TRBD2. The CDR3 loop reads CASSQERTSGSVLVETQYF. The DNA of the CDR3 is TGTGCCAGCAGCCAGGAACGGACTAGCGGGAGTGTTTTGGTAGAGACCCAGTACTTC.